Listed here are 19 T cell receptor beta chains from one sample, sequenced in a study of blood T cells in healthy people across ages. A second PCR of 7 to 11 cycles used a sample-barcoded 5' primer and a J-beta primer mix. TCRdb ran MiXCR on the 5' RACE reads and lists one entry per CDR3 protein. The top ten clones hold around an eighth of a sample with 650,000 or so distinct CDR3 sequences, roughly half of them seen once. Specimen: blood. The receptors stem from a woman older than 75 in good health.

V and J are TRBV5-5 and TRBJ2-5, with TRBD2 identical over 10 bases. Germline loops: CDR1 SGHKS, CDR2 YYEKEE (reference sequence). CDR3 length: 16 amino acids. V lost 4 bases to trimming and J lost 0 bases; unmatched junction nucleotides: 6. The CDR3: CASSKALAGNQETQYF. Written as DNA, the CDR3 is TGTGCCAGCAGCAAAGCACTAGCGGGGAACCAAGAGACCCAGTACTTC.

The chain carries TRBV9 and TRBJ2-1, with 9 bases lining up with TRBD2. The CDR3 runs 17 residues. Looked up from germline, CDR1 is SGDLS and CDR2 is YYNGEE. The V gene end was trimmed by 0 bases and the J gene end by 4 bases; junction bases not matched to a gene: 8. The CDR3 loop reads CASSVGYQRGDYNEQFF. In DNA, the CDR3 is TGTGCCAGCAGCGTAGGTTATCAGCGGGGGGATTACAATGAGCAGTTCTTC. Variable domain in full (rest from reference TRBV9 and TRBJ2-1): DSGVTQTPKHLITATGQRVTLRCSPRSGDLSVYWYQQSLDQGLQFLIQYYNGEERAKGNILERFSAQQFPDLHSELNLSSLELGDSALYFCASSVGYQRGDYNEQFFGPGTRLTVL.

The chain carries TRBV29-1 and TRBJ2-2; no firm D call. Between the trimmed V and J ends, which lost 2 bases and 3 bases, there was a span of 10 bases. This CDR3 contains 14 residues. Germline CDR1 is SQVTM and CDR2 is ANQGSEA. The CDR3, as DNA: TGCAGCGTTGAACTCGGGCGTCACACCGGGGAGCTGTTTTTT. This sequence encodes CSVELGRHTGELFF.

This clonotype was recorded many times. This rearrangement joins TRBV12-3 or TRBV12-4 to TRBJ2-1; 7 bases are a match to TRBD1. Unmatched junction bases numbered 3, after V lost 7 bases and J lost 9 bases. CDR3 length equals 11 residues. CDR3 coding DNA: TGTGCCAGCACTTACAGGGGTGAGCAGTTCTTC. It yields the protein CASTYRGEQFF.

This clonotype turned up a few times. A far larger clone is a single base away, which makes a read error likely. CDR3: CSVGGQGVTQYF. CDR3 nucleotides: TGCAGCGTTGGAGGGCAGGGAGTGACCCAGTACTTC. The chain couples TRBV29-1 to TRBJ2-5; the D call may be TRBD1 or TRBD2 (5 bases each). Trimming stripped 4 bases from V and 7 bases from J, with 13 bases between. Germline V CDR1 and CDR2: SQVTM, ANQGSEA. This CDR3 has 12 amino acids.

The chain has TRBV20-1 and TRBJ1-1, with 8 bases aligning to TRBD1. CDR3 length equals 15 residues. The germline V gene has CDR1 DFQATT and CDR2 SNEGSKA (reference sequence). The V gene end was trimmed by 4 bases and the J gene end by 4 bases; junction bases not matched to a gene: 11. CDR3 loop: CSAMGTGGFFTEAFF. The CDR3 coding sequence is TGCAGTGCTATGGGAACAGGGGGATTTTTCACTGAAGCTTTCTTT.

This chain links TRBV27 with TRBJ1-2; unclear D gene. This CDR3 is 13 amino acids long. CDR1 and CDR2 from the germline V gene are MNHEY and SMNVEV (reference sequence). Deletions cut 5 bases from V and 7 bases from J, with 14 bases between. The CDR3 here is CASSPSRSCGYTF. In DNA, the CDR3 is TGTGCCAGCAGTCCGTCACGGAGCTGTGGCTACACCTTC.

Regarding this clonotype: This may be a read error, as it is one base from a much larger clone. This rearrangement joins TRBV10-3 to TRBJ2-1; no clear D. The CDR3 is 12 residues long. Germline CDR1 is ENHRY and CDR2 is SYGVKD. Trimming removed 6 bases from V and 10 bases from J, with 13 bases in between. The chain's CDR3 is CAIRASGYEQFF. CDR3 sequence (DNA): TGTGCCATCAGGGCCTCTGGTTACGAGCAGTTCTTC.

In regard to this clonotype: A single base separates this from a much larger clone, so it may be a read error. The gene calls are TRBV12-3 or TRBV12-4 and TRBJ2-7; D uncertain. The CDR3 runs 12 residues. CDR3 bases: TGTGCCGGCAGGTTACAGAGCTACGAGCAGTACTTC. Protein product: CAGRLQSYEQYF.

Only one count was recorded for this clonotype. The V and J genes are TRBV21-1 and TRBJ2-2. TRBV21-1 represents a pseudogene. The CDR3 consists of 14 residues. The CDR3 bases are TGTGCCAGCAGCAAAGTGGGTCTTACCGGGGAGCTGTTTTTT. This sequence encodes CASSKVGLTGELFF.

This clonotype was recorded at least ten times. The chain recombines TRBV20-1 with TRBJ2-1; 11 positions match TRBD2. CDR3 length: 16 amino acids. Germline trimming cut 5 bases from V and 2 bases from J; bases unmatched to any gene: 8. The V gene's germline CDR1 is DFQATT and CDR2 SNEGSKA (reference sequence). CDR3 protein: CSAPGASGGTYNEQFF. The CDR3 DNA sequence: TGCAGTGCTCCAGGGGCTAGCGGGGGGACCTACAATGAGCAGTTCTTC.

A remark on this clonotype: A much more abundant neighbour one base away suggests this may be a read error. The chain joins TRBV29-1 to TRBJ2-7; no clear D. Germline CDR1 is SQVTM and CDR2 is ANQGSEA. This CDR3 is built from 12 residues. The CDR3 DNA sequence: TGCAGCGTTGAAATGGGTAGCTACGTGCAGTACTTC. Its translation is CSVEMGSYVQYF.

This clonotype was detected only once. This may be a read error: a much more frequent sequence differs by one nucleotide. The V and J genes are TRBV10-3 and TRBJ1-2, with D uncertain. The CDR3 has 14 residues. Looked up from germline, CDR1 is ENHRY and CDR2 is SYGVKD. CDR3 DNA sequence: TGTGCCATCAGTGAGTCGCGGGGTCTCTATGGCTACATCTTC. The encoded protein is CAISESRGLYGYIF.

This clonotype was counted many times. This chain connects TRBV5-1 to TRBJ2-7; possible D gene TRBD1, 6 bases. Trimming stripped 2 bases from V and 2 bases from J, with 8 bases between. CDR1 SGHRS and CDR2 YFSETQ come from the germline V gene. The CDR3 sequence is 13 residues long. This CDR3 is CASSFGQTYEQYF. The CDR3 DNA follows: TGCGCCAGCAGCTTTGGACAGACCTACGAGCAGTACTTC. The full variable domain, in which reference TRBV5-1 and TRBJ2-7 provide the parts outside the CDR3, is KAGVTQTPRYLIKTRGQQVTLSCSPISGHRSVSWYQQTPGQGLQFLFEYFSETQRNKGNFPGRFSGRQFSNSRSEMNVSTLELGDSALYLCASSFGQTYEQYFGPGTRLTVT.

This clonotype appeared many times. The chain couples TRBV2 to TRBJ1-2; weak D call: TRBD1 (5 bases). The CDR3 is 14 amino acids. With 7 bases removed from V and 4 bases from J, the gap between germline ends came to 16 bases. CDR1 and CDR2 (germline): SNHLY, FYNNEI. CDR3 amino acids: CASKMQGRTYGYTF. The CDR3 DNA reads as TGTGCCAGCAAAATGCAGGGTAGGACCTATGGCTACACCTTC. The full variable domain, in which reference TRBV2 and TRBJ1-2 provide the parts outside the CDR3, is EPEVTQTPSHQVTQMGQEVILRCVPISNHLYFYWYRQILGQKVEFLVSFYNNEISEKSEIFDDQFSVERPDGSNFTLKIRSTKLEDSAMYFCASKMQGRTYGYTFGSGTRLTVV.

As DNA, the CDR3 is TGTGCCATGGGGGACAGCAACTCTGGGGCCAACGTCCTGACTTTC. Its protein product is CAMGDSNSGANVLTF. The chain is built from TRBV10-3 and TRBJ2-6; 7 nucleotides match TRBD1. V dropped 9 bases and J dropped 0; count of bases not matched to a gene: 5. The CDR3 is 15 amino acids. CDR1 and CDR2 from the germline V gene are ENHRY and SYGVKD.

The chain is built from TRBV6-6 and TRBJ1-5, with D perhaps TRBD1 (5 bases). The CDR3 runs to 14 residues. Germline V lookup: CDR1 MNHNY, CDR2 SVGAGI (reference sequence). With 2 bases removed from V and 6 bases from J, the gap between germline ends came to 11 bases. CDR3 sequence reads: CASSYEGGAQPQHF. CDR3 DNA: TGTGCCAGCAGTTACGAGGGAGGGGCTCAGCCCCAGCATTTT.

This clonotype appeared a single time. The chain carries TRBV4-1 and TRBJ2-1; 7 bases map to TRBD2. V lost 4 bases, J lost 8 bases, and 11 bases stayed unmatched. The germline gives CDR1 MGHRA, CDR2 YSYEKL. This CDR3 spans 15 amino acids. CDR3 region: CASSPREVERDEQFF. CDR3 nucleotides: TGCGCCAGCAGCCCCCGGGAGGTAGAACGCGATGAGCAGTTCTTC.

This clonotype was found many times. The chain uses TRBV6-6 and TRBJ1-2; 8 bases are a match to TRBD1. Germline CDR1 reads MNHNY; CDR2 reads SVGAGI (reference sequence). Trimming cost V 7 bases and J 6 bases; bases outside gene matches: 25. The CDR3 has 19 residues. The CDR3 coding sequence is TGTGCCAGCACCGAGTTAGCGGGCTTCAGGGGGCGCAGGCAAAATGGCTACACCTTC. Translating gives CASTELAGFRGRRQNGYTF.